The source of this T cell receptor (beta chain) is a study of breast tumors, draining lymph nodes, adjacent tissues. Breast cancer patients provided tissue from their axillary draining lymph nodes. Note on this clonotype: Its antigen is not known.

Whole-study findings and limits: Data only fit, rather than demonstrated, lymph node origin of most tumor T cells. Luminal-like breast cancer showed significantly greater tumor-nontumor repertoire similarity than basal-like breast cancer did. Compared with lymph nodes, tumors were less diverse; compared with nontumor tissue, more. Findings are consistent with lymph node origin and intratumoral expansion of most tumor T cells.

TCRdb reprocessed the multiplex PCR reads with MiXCR, giving one entry per CDR3 protein. The sample has about 230,000 distinct CDR3 sequences, roughly 32% seen once. What was sequenced was axillary lymph node tissue. The receptor's source is a female donor with breast cancer. Some clones in this sample may be carry-over from other donors' samples.

The CDR3: CASSIVRADTQYF. The DNA of the CDR3 is TGTGCCAGCAGCATTGTCAGGGCTGATACGCAGTATTTT. This chain links TRBV2 with TRBJ2-3; D perhaps matches TRBD1 (5 bases). Trimming removed 6 bases at V and 6 bases at J, with 13 bases between. This CDR3 is 13 amino acids long. CDR1 is SNHLY and CDR2 is FYNNEI in the germline V gene. The full variable domain, with the rest looked up from reference TRBV2 and TRBJ2-3, is EPEVTQTPSHQVTQMGQEVILRCVPISNHLYFYWYRQILGQKVEFLVSFYNNEISEKSEIFDDQFSVERPDGSNFTLKIRSTKLEDSAMYFCASSIVRADTQYFGPGTRLTVL.